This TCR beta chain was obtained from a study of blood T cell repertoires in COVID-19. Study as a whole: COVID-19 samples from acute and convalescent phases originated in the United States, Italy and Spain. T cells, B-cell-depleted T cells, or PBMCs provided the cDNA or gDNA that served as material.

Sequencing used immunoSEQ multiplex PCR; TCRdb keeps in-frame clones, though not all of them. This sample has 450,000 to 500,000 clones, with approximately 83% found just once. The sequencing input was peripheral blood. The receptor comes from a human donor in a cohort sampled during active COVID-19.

The CDR3 region has the DNA TGTGCCAGTAGTATGGGCACGGGGGGCGGCTATGGCTACACCTTC. This translates into CASSMGTGGGYGYTF. The chain carries TRBV19 and TRBJ1-2, with TRBD1 as a possible D gene (6 bases). This CDR3 is 15 amino acids long. From germline, CDR1 is LNHDA and CDR2 SQIVND (reference sequence). The V gene lost 3 bases and the J gene lost 4 bases, with 15 bases spanning the gap.